The clone carrying this TCR beta chain turned up a few times. Its antigen remains unknown. There are 15 residues in the CDR3. The ends were cut back, 5 bases at V and 6 bases at J, with 17 bases in the middle. The germline CDR1 and CDR2 sequences are SGHTA and FQGNSA. This sample is drawn from a study of beta chain features in type 1 diabetes. Study conclusions and caveats: Researchers report that Type 1 diabetes patients had moderately but significantly shorter TCRB CDR3s across all four CD4+ subsets.

Reverse transcription of all isolated RNA meant that expressed TCRB transcripts were sequenced. Assay: immunoSEQ multiplex PCR; the TCRdb copy retains only in-frame clones and omits some. The data contain 200,000 to 300,000 clones, roughly 20% of them singletons. The receptor's source is a woman aged 40 to 50 with type 1 diabetes. The sequenced material came from naive CD4+ T cells from blood. The genes are TRBV7-2 and TRBJ2-1; D is unclear. CDR3 coding DNA: TGTGCCAGCAGCCCGCTGAGGCAATCCCTCAATGAGCAGTTCTTC. Protein: CASSPLRQSLNEQFF.